This T cell receptor (beta chain) derives from a study of breast tumors, draining lymph nodes, adjacent tissues. The CDR3 contains 14 residues. V lost 2 bases and J lost 2, with 8 bases in between. CDR1 and CDR2 from the germline V gene are SGHVS and FNYEAQ. Samples came from axillary lymph nodes draining the breast cancer. Findings and limits, study-wide: Tumor and nontumor repertoires were significantly more similar in luminal-like than in basal-like breast cancer. Findings are consistent with lymph node origin and intratumoral expansion of most tumor T cells. Tumor TCR diversity was below lymph nodes but above nontumor tissue.

TCRdb called the multiplex PCR reads again in MiXCR, with one record for every CDR3 protein. This table has fewer than 200,000 distinct CDR3 sequences, 33% appearing once. This clonotype was observed many times. Its cognate antigen is unknown. The sample comprised axillary lymph node tissue. This clonotype was sampled from a female donor with breast cancer. Some clones in this sample may be carry-over from other donors' samples. This chain connects TRBV7-6 to TRBJ2-3; D is unresolved. For the CDR3, the DNA is TGTGCCAGCAGCTTATACCCGGCCACAGATACGCAGTATTTT. Translating it yields CASSLYPATDTQYF. Full variable domain (rest looked up from reference TRBV7-6 and TRBJ2-3): GAGVSQSPRYKVTKRGQDVALRCDPISGHVSLYWYRQALGQGPEFLTYFNYEAQQDKSGLPNDRFSAERPEGSISTLTIQRTEQRDSAMYRCASSLYPATDTQYFGPGTRLTVL.